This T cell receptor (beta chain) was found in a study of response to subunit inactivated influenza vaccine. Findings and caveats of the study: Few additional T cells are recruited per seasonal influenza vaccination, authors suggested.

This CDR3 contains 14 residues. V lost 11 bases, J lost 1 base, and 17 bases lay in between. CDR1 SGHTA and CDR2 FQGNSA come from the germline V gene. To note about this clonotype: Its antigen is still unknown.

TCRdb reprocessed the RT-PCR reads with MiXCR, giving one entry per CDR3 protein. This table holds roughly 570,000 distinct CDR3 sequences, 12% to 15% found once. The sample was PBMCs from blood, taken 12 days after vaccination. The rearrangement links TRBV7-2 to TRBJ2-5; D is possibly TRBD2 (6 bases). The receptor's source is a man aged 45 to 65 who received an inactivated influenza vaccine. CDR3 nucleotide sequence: TGTGCCGAAATCATCCGGGACTTCCAAGAGACCCAGTACTTC. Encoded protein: CAEIIRDFQETQYF.